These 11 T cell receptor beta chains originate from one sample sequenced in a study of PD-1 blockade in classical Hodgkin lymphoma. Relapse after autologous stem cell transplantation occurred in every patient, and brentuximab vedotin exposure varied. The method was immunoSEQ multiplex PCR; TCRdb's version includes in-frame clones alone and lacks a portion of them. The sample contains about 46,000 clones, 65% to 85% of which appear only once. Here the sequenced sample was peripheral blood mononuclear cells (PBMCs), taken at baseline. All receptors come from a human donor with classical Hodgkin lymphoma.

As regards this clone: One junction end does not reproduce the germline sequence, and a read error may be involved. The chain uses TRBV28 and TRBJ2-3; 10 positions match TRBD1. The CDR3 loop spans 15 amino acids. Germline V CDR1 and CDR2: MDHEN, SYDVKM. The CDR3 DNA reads TGTGCCAGCAGTTTTCAGACAGGGGGCACGGATACGCAGTATTTT. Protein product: CASSFQTGGTDTQYF.

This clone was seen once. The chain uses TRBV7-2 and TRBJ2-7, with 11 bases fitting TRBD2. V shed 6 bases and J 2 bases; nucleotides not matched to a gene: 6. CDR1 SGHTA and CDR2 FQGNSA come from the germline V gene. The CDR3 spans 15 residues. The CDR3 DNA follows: TGTGCCAGCAGGTCGGTAGCGGGAGGGACCTACGAGCAGTACTTC. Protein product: CASRSVAGGTYEQYF. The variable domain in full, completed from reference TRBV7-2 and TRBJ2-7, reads GAGVSQSPSNKVTEKGKDVELRCDPISGHTALYWYRQSLGQGLEFLIYFQGNSAPDKSGLPSDRFSAERTGGSVSTLTIQRTQQEDSAVYLCASRSVAGGTYEQYFGPGTRLTVT.

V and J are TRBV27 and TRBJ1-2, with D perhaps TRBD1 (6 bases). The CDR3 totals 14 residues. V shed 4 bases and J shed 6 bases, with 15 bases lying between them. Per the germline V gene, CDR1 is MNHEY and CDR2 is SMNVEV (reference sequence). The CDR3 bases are TGTGCCAGCAGTTCCATACAGGGAAGACATGGCTACACCTTC. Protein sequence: CASSSIQGRHGYTF.

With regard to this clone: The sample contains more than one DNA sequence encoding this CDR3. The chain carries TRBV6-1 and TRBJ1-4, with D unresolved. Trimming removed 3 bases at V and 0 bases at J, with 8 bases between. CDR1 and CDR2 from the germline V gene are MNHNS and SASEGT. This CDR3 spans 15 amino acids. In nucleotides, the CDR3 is TGTGCCAGCAGTGAGCAGACTGCAACTAATGAAAAACTGTTTTTT. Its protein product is CASSEQTATNEKLFF.

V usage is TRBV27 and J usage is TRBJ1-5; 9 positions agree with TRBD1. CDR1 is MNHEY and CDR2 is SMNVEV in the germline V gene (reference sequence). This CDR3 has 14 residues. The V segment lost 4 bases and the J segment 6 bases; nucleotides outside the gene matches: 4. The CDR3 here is CASSSGTGTQPQHF. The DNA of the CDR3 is TGTGCCAGCAGTTCCGGGACAGGGACTCAGCCCCAGCATTTT.

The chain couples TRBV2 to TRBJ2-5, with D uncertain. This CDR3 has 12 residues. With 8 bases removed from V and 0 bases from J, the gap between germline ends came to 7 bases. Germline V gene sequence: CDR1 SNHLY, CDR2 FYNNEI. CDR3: CASRSYQETQYF. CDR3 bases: TGTGCCAGCCGGAGCTACCAAGAGACCCAGTACTTC.

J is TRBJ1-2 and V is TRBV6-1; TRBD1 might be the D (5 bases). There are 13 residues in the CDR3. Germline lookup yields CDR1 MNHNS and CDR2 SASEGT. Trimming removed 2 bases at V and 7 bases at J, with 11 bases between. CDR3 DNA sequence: TGTGCCAGCAGTGAATCGGGGGTGGGTGGCTACACCTTC. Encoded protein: CASSESGVGGYTF.

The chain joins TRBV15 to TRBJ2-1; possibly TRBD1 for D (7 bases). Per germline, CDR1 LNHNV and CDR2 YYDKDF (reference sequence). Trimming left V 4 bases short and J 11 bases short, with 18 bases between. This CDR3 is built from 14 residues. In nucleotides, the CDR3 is TGTGCCACCAGCACGGAGGGGTTAAGGGGGCAGCAGTTCTTC. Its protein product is CATSTEGLRGQQFF.

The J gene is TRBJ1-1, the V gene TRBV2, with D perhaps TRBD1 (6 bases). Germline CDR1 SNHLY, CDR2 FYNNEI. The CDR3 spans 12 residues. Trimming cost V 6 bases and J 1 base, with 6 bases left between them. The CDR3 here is CASRTGNTEAFF. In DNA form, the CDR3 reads TGTGCCAGCAGGACAGGGAACACTGAAGCTTTCTTT.

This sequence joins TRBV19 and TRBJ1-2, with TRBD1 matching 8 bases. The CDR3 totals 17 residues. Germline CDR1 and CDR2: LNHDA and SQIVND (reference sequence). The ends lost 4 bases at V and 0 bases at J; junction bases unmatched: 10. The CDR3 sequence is CASSRGQGPLANYGYTF. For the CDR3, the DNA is TGTGCCAGTAGTAGAGGACAGGGACCGTTAGCTAACTATGGCTACACCTTC.

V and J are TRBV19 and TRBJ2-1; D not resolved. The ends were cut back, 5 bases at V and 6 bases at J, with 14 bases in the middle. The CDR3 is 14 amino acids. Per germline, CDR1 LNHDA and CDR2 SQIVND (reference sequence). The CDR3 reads CASSRIGSVNEQFF. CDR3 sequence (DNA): TGTGCCAGTAGTCGCATAGGGTCGGTCAATGAGCAGTTCTTC.